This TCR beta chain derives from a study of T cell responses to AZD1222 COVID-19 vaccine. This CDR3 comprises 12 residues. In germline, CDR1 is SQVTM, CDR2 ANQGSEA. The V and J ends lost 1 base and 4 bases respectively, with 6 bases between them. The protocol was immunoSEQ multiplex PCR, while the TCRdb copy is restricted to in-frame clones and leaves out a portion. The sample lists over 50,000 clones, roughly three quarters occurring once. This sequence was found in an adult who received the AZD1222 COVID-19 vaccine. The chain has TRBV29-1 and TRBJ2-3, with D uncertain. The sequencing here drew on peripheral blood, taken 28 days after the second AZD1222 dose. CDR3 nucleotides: TGCAGCGTTGAAGTTAGGGCAGATACGCAGTATTTT. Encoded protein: CSVEVRADTQYF.